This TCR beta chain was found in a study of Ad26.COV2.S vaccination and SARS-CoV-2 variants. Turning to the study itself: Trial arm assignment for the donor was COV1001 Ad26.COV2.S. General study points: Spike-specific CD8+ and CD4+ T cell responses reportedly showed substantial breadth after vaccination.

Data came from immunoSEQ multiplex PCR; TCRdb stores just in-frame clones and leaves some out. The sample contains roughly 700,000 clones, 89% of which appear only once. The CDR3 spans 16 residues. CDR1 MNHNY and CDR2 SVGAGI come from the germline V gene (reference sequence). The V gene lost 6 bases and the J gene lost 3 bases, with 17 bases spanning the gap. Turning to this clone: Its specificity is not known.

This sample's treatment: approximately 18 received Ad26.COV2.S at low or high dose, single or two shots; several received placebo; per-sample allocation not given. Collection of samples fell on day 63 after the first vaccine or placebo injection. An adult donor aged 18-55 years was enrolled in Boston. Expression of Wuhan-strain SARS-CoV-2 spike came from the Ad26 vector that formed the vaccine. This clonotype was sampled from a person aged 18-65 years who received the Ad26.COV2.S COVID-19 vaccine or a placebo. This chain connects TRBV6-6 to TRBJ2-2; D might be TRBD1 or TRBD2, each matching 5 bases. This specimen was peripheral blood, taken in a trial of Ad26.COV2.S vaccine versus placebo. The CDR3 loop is CASSRSGTTYTGELFF. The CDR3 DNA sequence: TGTGCCAGCAGCCGATCCGGGACCACGTACACCGGGGAGCTGTTTTTT.